This TCR beta chain was identified in a study of cytomegalovirus exposure and HLA in healthy donors. Study results and caveats: The presence/absence work took it that sequencing depth was about the same across donors. Later on, analysis showed that most CMV-associated TCR beta chains appeared to be HLA-restricted. Common viral pathogens seemed, in a later analysis, to connect with several of the most significant clusters. Among donors in an Asian-associated ancestry cluster, a later analysis reportedly found fewer N-insertions than the roughly 700-donor mean.

The PCR contained 60 Vbeta and 13 Jbeta primers. Some clones are missing from TCRdb's copy, which holds only in-frame ones; the method was immunoSEQ multiplex PCR. This table holds around 150,000 clones, around 83% found once. Trimming pared 8 bases from V and 3 bases from J, leaving 11 bases between. The CDR3 totals 12 residues. The germline V gene encodes CDR1 SGHAT and CDR2 FQNNGV. As regards this clone: Its antigen remains unknown.

This chain uses TRBV11-2 with TRBJ2-7; TRBD2 is a possible D gene (5 bases). Material: PBMCs. The sequence was obtained from a woman aged 45-59 years in good health and CMV-seropositive. CDR3 in DNA: TGTGCCAGCGAGGGCCCGATCTACGAGCAGTACTTC. Its protein is CASEGPIYEQYF.